These 28 T cell receptor beta chains share one sample of origin, sequenced in a study of blood T cell repertoires in COVID-19. Data came from immunoSEQ multiplex PCR; TCRdb stores just in-frame clones and leaves some out. The repertoire includes fewer than 100,000 clones, around 90% of them detected once, and 0.65% to 0.95% sits in the top ten. The sample consisted of peripheral blood. These receptor sequences come from a woman older than 75 with acute or convalescent COVID-19.

The chain joins TRBV27 to TRBJ1-4; TRBD1 matches 9 bases. V was pared by 4 bases and J by 7 bases, with 1 base of the junction left unmatched. CDR3 size: 13 residues. CDR1 and CDR2 (germline): MNHEY, SMNVEV (reference sequence). CDR3 sequence reads: CASSSQGAEKLFF. CDR3 coding DNA: TGTGCCAGCAGTTCACAGGGGGCTGAAAAACTGTTTTTT.

This sequence joins TRBV7-8 and TRBJ1-2; possible D gene TRBD1, 5 bases. The germline CDR1 and CDR2 sequences are SGHVS and FQNEAQ. V was pared by 0 bases and J by 3 bases, with 17 bases between. The CDR3 length is 17 residues. CDR3 loop: CASSLAPGAGRDYGYTF. CDR3 DNA sequence: TGTGCCAGCAGCTTAGCTCCCGGGGCCGGGAGGGACTATGGCTACACCTTC.

The rearrangement links TRBV9 to TRBJ2-5; TRBD2 might be the D (6 bases). The CDR3 consists of 13 residues. The germline V gene encodes CDR1 SGDLS and CDR2 YYNGEE. Between the trimmed V and J ends, which lost 4 bases and 5 bases, there was a span of 12 bases. The CDR3, as DNA: TGTGCCAGCAGCCCCACCGGGAGCGAGACCCAGTACTTC. Residues: CASSPTGSETQYF.

The chain is built from TRBV12-2 and TRBJ1-6; the D segment call TRBD1 is taken from the table without a DNA check. TRBV12-2 is flagged as a pseudogene. The CDR3 covers 13 residues. Here the CDR3 reads CASRLGLYSPLHF. As DNA, the CDR3 is TGTGCAAGTCGCCTGGGCCTCTATTCACCCCTCCACTTT.

This sequence joins TRBV5-1 and TRBJ2-1; 7 bases map to TRBD1. J lost 0 bases, V lost 1 base, and 4 bases had no gene match. The CDR3 has 16 amino acids. Germline V lookup: CDR1 SGHRS, CDR2 YFSETQ. The DNA of the CDR3 is TGCGCCAGCAGCTTGCAGGGGGAGAGCTCCTACAATGAGCAGTTCTTC. Its protein is CASSLQGESSYNEQFF.

V is TRBV3-1 (or the pseudogene TRBV3-2) and J is TRBJ1-6; TRBD1 matches 9 bases. CDR1 LGHDT and CDR2 YNNKEL come from the germline V gene (reference sequence). This CDR3 is 16 amino acids long. J was trimmed by 6 bases and V by 3 bases; bases with no gene match: 6. CDR3 nucleotide sequence: TGTGCCAGCAGCCACCTCTCGACAGGGGGTAATTCACCCCTCCACTTT. Protein sequence: CASSHLSTGGNSPLHF.

Concerning this clone: Germline and junction disagree at one end, which may indicate a read error. Other DNA variants within this sample encode the same CDR3. The V call is TRBV5-4, the J call TRBJ2-2; D perhaps matches TRBD2 (6 bases). Germline-derived CDR1 and CDR2 are SGHNT and YYREEE (reference sequence). CDR3 length equals 14 residues. CDR3 loop: CASRAGSPTGELFF. CDR3 coding DNA: TGCGCCAGCAGAGCCGGGAGCCCCACCGGGGAGCTGTTTTTT.

This clone was observed a single time. The chain carries TRBV12-3 or TRBV12-4 and TRBJ1-6; no clear D. V gave up 5 bases and J gave up 8 bases, with 10 bases separating them. The CDR3 is 13 amino acids. Here the CDR3 reads CASSAALDSPLHF. CDR3 nucleotides: TGTGCCAGCAGTGCCGCTCTAGATTCACCCCTCCACTTT.

The gene calls are TRBV2 and TRBJ1-1, with D possibly matching TRBD1 (6 bases). This CDR3 contains 13 residues. Germline CDR1 SNHLY, CDR2 FYNNEI. The germline V and J ends were trimmed by 7 bases and 0 bases, with 9 bases remaining between them. The CDR3 nucleotides read TGTGCCAGCAAGGGGGACATGAACACTGAAGCTTTCTTT. The encoded protein is CASKGDMNTEAFF.

J is TRBJ2-1 and V is TRBV7-6; possibly TRBD2 for D (6 bases). The V and J ends lost 0 bases and 0 bases respectively, with 12 bases between them. CDR3 length: 17 amino acids. CDR1 SGHVS and CDR2 FNYEAQ come from the germline V gene. The chain's CDR3 is CASSLAGTLSSYNEQFF. The CDR3 bases are TGTGCCAGCAGCTTAGCAGGGACTCTGAGCTCCTACAATGAGCAGTTCTTC.

This clone was found a few times. The chain joins TRBV2 to TRBJ2-3, with a possible D match to TRBD1 (5 bases). V lost 5 bases to trimming and J lost 0 bases, with 9 bases between them. The CDR3 runs to 14 residues. In germline, CDR1 is SNHLY, CDR2 FYNNEI. The CDR3 loop reads CASSLGASTDTQYF. The CDR3 region has the DNA TGTGCCAGCAGTTTAGGGGCTAGCACAGATACGCAGTATTTT.

The chain recombines TRBV28 with TRBJ2-1, with D possibly being TRBD2 (5 bases). Germline CDR1 is MDHEN and CDR2 is SYDVKM. Between the trimmed V and J ends, which lost 6 bases and 6 bases, there was a span of 21 bases. The CDR3 runs to 16 residues. The CDR3 reads CASSPPPGSLGNEQFF. The CDR3 DNA follows: TGTGCCAGCAGCCCCCCCCCTGGGAGTCTGGGCAATGAGCAGTTCTTC. The full variable domain, rest sourced from reference TRBV28 and TRBJ2-1, is DVKVTQSSRYLVKRTGEKVFLECVQDMDHENMFWYRQDPGLGLRLIYFSYDVKMKEKGDIPEGYSVSREKKERFSLILESASTNQTSMYLCASSPPPGSLGNEQFFGPGTRLTVL.

The J gene is TRBJ2-1, the V gene TRBV15, with 8 bases aligning to TRBD2. CDR3 size: 15 residues. J gave up 7 bases and V 1 base, and 6 bases lay outside the gene matches. The germline V gene has CDR1 LNHNV and CDR2 YYDKDF (reference sequence). CDR3 protein: CATSRGGLEGNEQFF. CDR3 bases: TGTGCCACCAGCAGAGGGGGACTAGAGGGAAATGAGCAGTTCTTC.

The chain carries TRBV18 and TRBJ2-7, with 12 bases identical to TRBD1. V lost 3 bases, J lost 6 bases, and 9 bases stayed unmatched. Germline loops: CDR1 KGHSH, CDR2 LQKENI. The CDR3 runs to 16 residues. The CDR3 region has the DNA TGTGCCAGCTCACCGAATGAGGGGACAGGGGGCCTCGAGCAGTACTTC. Amino acid sequence: CASSPNEGTGGLEQYF. Combining the CDR3 with reference TRBV18 and TRBJ2-7 gives the whole variable domain NAGVMQNPRHLVRRRGQEARLRCSPMKGHSHVYWYRQLPEEGLKFMVYLQKENIIDESGMPKERFSAEFPKEGPSILRIQQVVRGDSAAYFCASSPNEGTGGLEQYFGPGTRLTVT.

This chain joins TRBV7-9 and TRBJ2-1; 13 nucleotides agree with TRBD2. With 5 bases clipped from V and 3 bases from J, the junction kept 4 bases outside the gene matches. The CDR3 has 16 amino acids. Germline V gene sequence: CDR1 SEHNR, CDR2 FQNEAQ (reference sequence). CDR3 region: CASSQRTSGSYNEQFF. In DNA form, the CDR3 reads TGTGCCAGCAGCCAACGGACTAGCGGGAGCTACAATGAGCAGTTCTTC. Complete variable domain (other parts from reference TRBV7-9 and TRBJ2-1): DTGVSQNPRHKITKRGQNVTFRCDPISEHNRLYWYRQTLGQGPEFLTYFQNEAQLEKSRLLSDRFSAERPKGSFSTLEIQRTEQGDSAMYLCASSQRTSGSYNEQFFGPGTRLTVL.

The V and J genes are TRBV9 and TRBJ2-7; 11 nucleotides agree with TRBD2. Germline assignment: CDR1 SGDLS and CDR2 YYNGEE. This CDR3 has 16 residues. Trimming cost V 5 bases and J 1 base; bases outside gene matches: 8. The CDR3: CASSREGTSGSYEQYF. The DNA for the CDR3 is TGTGCCAGCAGTAGAGAGGGGACTAGCGGTTCCTACGAGCAGTACTTC.

The chain recombines TRBV15 with TRBJ2-7, with TRBD1 identical over 8 bases. The CDR3 contains 14 residues. With 6 bases clipped from V and 1 base from J, the junction kept 5 bases outside the gene matches. Germline CDR1 reads LNHNV; CDR2 reads YYDKDF (reference sequence). Here the CDR3 DNA reads TGTGCCACCAGGTTAGGGACAGGATCCTACGAGCAGTACTTC. Translating it yields CATRLGTGSYEQYF.

The chain carries TRBV5-4 and TRBJ2-1; TRBD2 agrees at 9 bases. The CDR3 is 15 amino acids. J was trimmed by 3 bases and V by 4 bases; bases with no gene match: 5. CDR1 is SGHNT and CDR2 is YYREEE in the germline V gene (reference sequence). Written as DNA, the CDR3 is TGTGCCAGCAGCCCCGGGACTAGCCACTACAATGAGCAGTTCTTC. It yields the protein CASSPGTSHYNEQFF.

CDR3 nucleotides: TGTGCCAGCAGCCAAGATCTTGTCGGGGGGATCCGGGAGCAGTACTTC. As protein: CASSQDLVGGIREQYF. The chain has TRBV4-2 and TRBJ2-7; 7 positions match TRBD2. With V trimmed by 0 bases and J by 7 bases, 12 bases remained unmatched. The length of the CDR3 is 16 residues. Germline CDR1 and CDR2: LGHNA and YNFKEQ.

This clone was detected only once. This rearrangement joins TRBV6-5 to TRBJ2-7, with a possible D match to TRBD2 (5 bases). V lost 5 bases to trimming and J lost 3 bases, with 14 bases between them. CDR3 length: 14 residues. CDR1 and CDR2 from the germline V gene are MNHEY and SVGAGI. The CDR3 DNA reads TGTGCCAGCAGTCGGGGATCCACCGACTACGAGCAGTACTTC. Protein sequence: CASSRGSTDYEQYF.

This CDR3 is CASSHGTSLSTDTQYF. The CDR3 coding sequence is TGTGCCAGCAGCCACGGGACTAGCCTTAGCACAGATACGCAGTATTTT. V usage is TRBV4-2 and J usage is TRBJ2-3; the match to TRBD2 covers 9 bases. Germline assignment: CDR1 LGHNA and CDR2 YNFKEQ. This CDR3 comprises 16 residues. V gave up 3 bases and J gave up 0 bases; unmatched junction bases: 4.

The J gene is TRBJ1-1, the V gene TRBV4-1; D perhaps matches TRBD1 (5 bases). Germline loops: CDR1 MGHRA, CDR2 YSYEKL. The CDR3 consists of 15 residues. Trimming stripped 0 bases from V and 4 bases from J, with 12 bases between. CDR3 sequence reads: CASSQEGLRVTEAFF. The CDR3 bases are TGCGCCAGCAGCCAAGAAGGCCTCAGGGTCACTGAAGCTTTCTTT.

The chain uses TRBV7-2 and TRBJ2-1; TRBD2 agrees at 8 bases. This CDR3 region has 16 residues. J gave up 7 bases and V 5 bases, and 13 bases lay outside the gene matches. CDR1 and CDR2 (germline): SGHTA, FQGNSA. The chain's CDR3 is CASSGLAGGWRNEQFF. The CDR3 DNA reads TGTGCCAGCAGCGGTCTGGCGGGGGGCTGGAGGAATGAGCAGTTCTTC.

This chain connects TRBV11-3 to TRBJ2-3; 8 bases align to TRBD2. The CDR3 runs to 16 residues. Looked up from germline, CDR1 is SGHNT and CDR2 is YENEEA. Losses at the gene ends were 4 bases for V and 0 bases for J; bases not matched to a gene: 6. The CDR3: CASSSGGALSTDTQYF. The CDR3 nucleotides read TGTGCCAGCAGCTCCGGGGGGGCCTTGAGCACAGATACGCAGTATTTT.

This clone was found once. The chain links TRBV2 to TRBJ2-1; TRBD1 matches 7 bases. V lost 7 bases to trimming and J lost 7 bases; unmatched junction nucleotides: 13. Looked up from germline, CDR1 is SNHLY and CDR2 is FYNNEI. The CDR3 has 15 residues. Here the CDR3 DNA reads TGTGCCAGCATCAGCCAAGGGGGCGCAAGTAATGAGCAGTTCTTC. It translates to CASISQGGASNEQFF.

The chain carries TRBV18 and TRBJ2-3; D is perhaps TRBD2 (5 bases). Germline-derived CDR1 and CDR2 are KGHSH and LQKENI. This CDR3 contains 14 residues. The ends were cut back, 6 bases at V and 6 bases at J, with 16 bases in the middle. CDR3 amino acids: CASSSSSGSDTQYF. CDR3 sequence (DNA): TGTGCCAGCTCGTCGAGTTCGGGGAGCGATACGCAGTATTTT.

This chain uses TRBV19 with TRBJ1-2, with D hard to call. CDR1 is LNHDA, CDR2 SQIVND, per germline (reference sequence). V dropped 7 bases and J dropped 4 bases, with 25 bases sitting between them. This CDR3 has 17 amino acids. This chain's CDR3 is CASTYTTGRPRGYGYTF. The CDR3 coding sequence is TGTGCCAGTACTTATACTACGGGCAGGCCGCGGGGCTATGGCTACACCTTC.

J is TRBJ2-7 and V is TRBV2; TRBD2 aligns across 9 bases. CDR1 and CDR2 (germline): SNHLY, FYNNEI. V shed 4 bases, J shed 4 bases, and the junction held 5 bases outside the gene matches. The CDR3 covers 14 residues. The CDR3 loop is CASSALAGLYEQYF. The CDR3 DNA reads as TGTGCCAGCAGTGCCCTAGCGGGGCTATACGAGCAGTACTTC.